These 9 T cell receptor beta chains share one sample of origin, sequenced in a study of human T cells and chemical hapten exposure. The time point was: pre-sensitization, week 0. Treatment given: therapeutic diphenylcyclopropenone sensitization with weekly scalp DPC. TCRdb itself ran the RACE reads through MiXCR, one entry per CDR3 protein. The top ten clones hold 7% to 10% of a sample with about 300,000 distinct CDR3 sequences, approximately 5% of them seen once. The sample here was whole blood, taken in connection with sensitization to the hapten diphenylcyclopropenone (DPC). The source of these receptors is a woman aged 18-29 years with alopecia areata. Some clones in this sample may be carry-over from other donors' samples.

The chain links TRBV9 to TRBJ1-2; unclear D gene. The CDR3 loop spans 12 amino acids. V was shortened by 3 bases and J by 4 bases, with 7 bases between the two germline ends. Germline CDR1 is SGDLS and CDR2 is YYNGEE. The CDR3: CASSADAYGYTF. CDR3 nucleotide sequence: TGTGCCAGCAGCGCCGATGCCTATGGCTACACCTTC.

This clonotype occurred a few times. The rearrangement joins TRBV5-6 to TRBJ2-2; D unclear. Trimming pared 2 bases from V and 2 bases from J, leaving 13 bases between. The germline V gene has CDR1 SGHDT and CDR2 YYEEEE. This CDR3 is built from 16 residues. The CDR3 DNA reads TGTGCCAGCAGCTTTCAAGGGTCCCTCAACACCGGGGAGCTGTTTTTT. It is translated as CASSFQGSLNTGELFF.

This clonotype was observed a few times. The chain joins TRBV20-1 to TRBJ1-1, with TRBD1 matching over 7 bases. This CDR3 is built from 14 residues. V was pared by 6 bases and J by 4 bases, with 11 bases of the junction left unmatched. The germline V gene encodes CDR1 DFQATT and CDR2 SNEGSKA (reference sequence). The CDR3 region is CSAPKTQGLTEAFF. Written as DNA, the CDR3 is TGCAGTGCCCCCAAGACACAGGGGCTCACTGAAGCTTTCTTT.

This clonotype was seen ten or more times. This rearrangement joins TRBV3-1 to TRBJ2-4; TRBD2 agrees at 8 bases. Trimming cost V 3 bases and J 2 bases; bases outside gene matches: 18. The CDR3 sequence is 20 residues long. Germline V CDR1 and CDR2: LGHDT, YNNKEL (reference sequence). In DNA, the CDR3 is TGTGCCAGCAGCCACCAAGAGGAGGATAGCGGGGACCCTTCCAAAAACATTCAGTACTTC. Translation: CASSHQEEDSGDPSKNIQYF.

In its sample, this clonotype was seen many times. V is TRBV7-3 and J is TRBJ2-7, with TRBD1 identical over 9 bases. The CDR3 sequence is 15 residues long. The V gene's germline CDR1 is SGHTA and CDR2 FQGTGA. V shed 5 bases, J shed 3 bases, and the junction held 8 bases outside the gene matches. The CDR3 DNA is TGTGCCAGCAGCCCTCGGGGACAGGGCCACTACGAGCAGTACTTC. Amino acid sequence: CASSPRGQGHYEQYF.

This clonotype was recorded at least ten times. One junction end disagrees with the germline gene, perhaps due to a read error. The chain joins TRBV12-5 to TRBJ2-5; D might be TRBD2 (6 bases). Per germline, CDR1 LGHNT and CDR2 FRNRAP. The CDR3 length is 11 residues. CDR3 nucleotides: TGTGCTAGTGGTTTCCGGGGGATCATAGCCTTC. Translating gives CASGFRGIIAF.

This clonotype has a handful of counts. This rearrangement joins TRBV20-1 to TRBJ2-7; TRBD2 might be the D (6 bases). This CDR3 region has 15 residues. Deletions cut 1 base from V and 2 bases from J, with 15 bases between. The V gene's germline CDR1 is DFQATT and CDR2 SNEGSKA (reference sequence). CDR3 loop: CSARGLGGYTYEQYF. The CDR3, as DNA: TGCAGTGCTAGAGGATTGGGGGGTTATACCTACGAGCAGTACTTC.

This clonotype was picked up many times. The V gene is TRBV12-3 or TRBV12-4, the J gene TRBJ2-7; TRBD1 aligns across 7 bases. The trim removed 6 bases at V and 6 bases at J, leaving 5 bases unmatched. The CDR3 length is 12 residues. CDR3: CASSPTGAEQYF. The CDR3 DNA follows: TGTGCCAGCAGCCCCACAGGGGCCGAGCAGTACTTC.

The table lists this clonotype with many counts. The chain uses TRBV27 and TRBJ1-5; TRBD1 aligns across 10 bases. V shed 3 bases and J 7 bases; nucleotides not matched to a gene: 6. Germline V gene lookup returns CDR1 MNHEY and CDR2 SMNVEV (reference sequence). The CDR3 has 15 residues. CDR3 coding DNA: TGTGCCAGCAGTTTCAGACAGGGGGCTAGACAGCCCCAGCATTTT. It is translated as CASSFRQGARQPQHF.